The present T cell receptor beta chain was sequenced within a study of OX40 agonist ivuxolimab in advanced cancers. Study background: A diagnosis of hepatocellular carcinoma, melanoma, renal cell or head and neck cancer was present in dose-escalation patients. Participants, roughly 81% male, averaged about 56 years of age, ranging from roughly 23 to 90.

Overall study results and limits: Researchers did not determine the expanded peripheral T cells' antigen specificity. Both blood CD4+ and CD8+ T cells showed clonal growth by week 6 at 0.1 to 3.0 mg/kg.

A few counts support this clone. Its antigen is as yet unknown. Clones were sequenced by immunoSEQ multiplex PCR, and TCRdb holds only the in-frame ones, with some missing. Among about 35,000 clones listed, roughly four fifths were seen once. The clonotype originates from an adult with an advanced solid tumor such as melanoma, head and neck, liver or kidney cancer. Here the sequenced sample was CD4+ or CD8+ T cells sorted from blood, taken in a trial of the OX40 agonist ivuxolimab.

CDR3 region: CASSPTSRNTGELFF. CDR3 nucleotide sequence: TGTGCCAGCAGTCCGACTAGCAGGAACACCGGGGAGCTGTTTTTT. The chain couples TRBV5-4 to TRBJ2-2, with 7 positions matching TRBD2. CDR1 and CDR2 from the germline V gene are SGHNT and YYREEE (reference sequence). This CDR3 is built from 15 residues. The V segment lost 5 bases and the J segment 1 base; nucleotides outside the gene matches: 5.